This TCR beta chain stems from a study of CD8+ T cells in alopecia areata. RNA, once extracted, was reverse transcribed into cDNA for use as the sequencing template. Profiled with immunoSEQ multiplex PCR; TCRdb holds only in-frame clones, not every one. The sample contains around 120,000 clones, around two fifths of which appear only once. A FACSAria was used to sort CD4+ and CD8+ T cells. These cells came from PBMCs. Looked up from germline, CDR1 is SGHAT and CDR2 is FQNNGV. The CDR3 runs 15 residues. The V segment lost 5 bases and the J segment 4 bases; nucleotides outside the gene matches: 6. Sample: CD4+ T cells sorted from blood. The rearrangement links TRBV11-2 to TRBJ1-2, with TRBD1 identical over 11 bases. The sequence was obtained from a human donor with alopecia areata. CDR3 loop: CASSDRTGGGYGYTF. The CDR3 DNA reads TGTGCCAGCAGCGACCGGACAGGGGGCGGCTATGGCTACACCTTC. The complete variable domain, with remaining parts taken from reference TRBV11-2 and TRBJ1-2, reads EAGVAQSPRYKIIEKRQSVAFWCNPISGHATLYWYQQILGQGPKLLIQFQNNGVVDDSQLPKDRFSAERLKGVDSTLKIQPAKLEDSAVYLCASSDRTGGGYGYTFGSGTRLTVV.